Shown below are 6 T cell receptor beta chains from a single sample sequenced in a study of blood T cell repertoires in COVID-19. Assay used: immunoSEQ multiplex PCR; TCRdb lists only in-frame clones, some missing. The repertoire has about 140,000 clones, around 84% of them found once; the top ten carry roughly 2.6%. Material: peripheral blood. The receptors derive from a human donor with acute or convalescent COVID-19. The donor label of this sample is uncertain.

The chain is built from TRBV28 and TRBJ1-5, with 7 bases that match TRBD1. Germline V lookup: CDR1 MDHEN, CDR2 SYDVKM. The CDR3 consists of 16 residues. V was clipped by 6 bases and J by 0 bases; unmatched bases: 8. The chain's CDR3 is CASRTKTGNSNQPQHF. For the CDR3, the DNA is TGTGCCAGCAGGACCAAGACAGGGAATAGCAATCAGCCCCAGCATTTT.

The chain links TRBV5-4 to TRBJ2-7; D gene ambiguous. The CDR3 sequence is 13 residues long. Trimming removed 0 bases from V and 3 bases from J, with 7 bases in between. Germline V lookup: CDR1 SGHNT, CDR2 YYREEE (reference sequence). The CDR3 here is CASSLVPVYEQYV. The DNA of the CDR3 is TGTGCCAGCAGCTTGGTCCCCGTCTACGAGCAGTACGTC.

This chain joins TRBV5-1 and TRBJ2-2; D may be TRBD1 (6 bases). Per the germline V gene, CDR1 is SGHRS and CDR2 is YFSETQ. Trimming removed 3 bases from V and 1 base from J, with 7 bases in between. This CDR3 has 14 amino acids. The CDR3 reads CASSSGQNTGELFF. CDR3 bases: TGCGCCAGCAGCTCGGGACAGAACACCGGGGAGCTGTTTTTT.

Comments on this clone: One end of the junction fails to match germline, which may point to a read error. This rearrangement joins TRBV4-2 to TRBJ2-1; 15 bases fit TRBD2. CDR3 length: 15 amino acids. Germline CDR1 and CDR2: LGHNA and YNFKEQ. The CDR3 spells CASNQGLAGGNEQFF. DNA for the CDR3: TGTGCCAGCAACCAAGGACTAGCGGGAGGGAATGAGCAGTTCTTC.

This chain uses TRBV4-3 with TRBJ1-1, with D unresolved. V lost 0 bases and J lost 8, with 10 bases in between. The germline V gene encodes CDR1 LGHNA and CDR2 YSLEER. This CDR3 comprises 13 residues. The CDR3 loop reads CASSQDLRLEAFF. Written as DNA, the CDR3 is TGCGCCAGCAGCCAAGACCTGCGCCTGGAAGCTTTCTTT.

CDR3 coding DNA: TGTGCCATCATCCCGGGACTATCTAACACCGGGGAGCTGTTTTTT. Translating gives CAIIPGLSNTGELFF. The chain links TRBV10-3 to TRBJ2-2; 7 bases align to TRBD2. Germline CDR1 and CDR2: ENHRY and SYGVKD. V dropped 7 bases and J dropped 2; count of bases not matched to a gene: 7. This CDR3 region has 15 residues.